A selection of T cell receptor beta chains follows, all from one sample in a study of blood T cell repertoires in COVID-19. The repertoire was sequenced with immunoSEQ multiplex PCR; TCRdb's copy has only in-frame clones and lacks some. The sample records 200,000 to 300,000 clones, approximately 88% being singletons. Sequenced input: peripheral blood. The source is a woman aged 25 to 39 with COVID-19, enrolled during active disease. Both conserved end residues are part of each CDR3. The order of the fields is clone size, J gene, D gene, V gene, CDR3 protein, CDR3 DNA. The D gene is left open where the match is weak. The listing skips clone size in some rows; elsewhere it reads once, few, many or a size class.

clone size: once; J gene: TRBJ1-6; D gene: TRBD1; V gene: TRBV11-2; CDR3 protein: CASSAQQGGSPLHF; CDR3 DNA: TGTGCCAGCAGCGCGCAACAGGGGGGTTCACCCCTCCACTTT
clone size: .; J gene: TRBJ2-1; D gene: .; V gene: TRBV11-2; CDR3 protein: CASSLWGGGFNEQFF; CDR3 DNA: TGTGCCAGCAGCTTATGGGGGGGCGGATTTAATGAGCAGTTCTTC
clone size: once; J gene: TRBJ1-2; D gene: .; V gene: TRBV11-2; CDR3 protein: CASSLFVDSPRYGYTF; CDR3 DNA: TGTGCCAGCAGCTTATTCGTAGACAGCCCTCGGTATGGCTACACCTTC
clone size: .; J gene: TRBJ1-2; D gene: .; V gene: TRBV19; CDR3 protein: CASSIALNSDGYTF; CDR3 DNA: TGTGCCAGTAGTATAGCTCTGAACTCGGATGGCTACACCTTC
clone size: few; J gene: TRBJ2-4; D gene: TRBD1; V gene: TRBV4-1; CDR3 protein: CASSQGQGVAKNIQYF; CDR3 DNA: TGCGCCAGCAGCCAGGGACAGGGGGTAGCCAAAAACATTCAGTACTTC
clone size: .; J gene: TRBJ2-7; D gene: TRBD1; V gene: TRBV9; CDR3 protein: CASSASFRDRDGSFYEQYF; CDR3 DNA: TGTGCCAGCAGCGCATCCTTCCGGGACAGGGATGGGTCTTTCTACGAGCAGTACTTC
clone size: .; J gene: TRBJ2-1; D gene: .; V gene: TRBV6-2/TRBV6-3; CDR3 protein: CASSTLRGPYNEQFF; CDR3 DNA: TGTGCCAGCAGTACCTTGCGGGGGCCCTACAATGAGCAGTTCTTC
clone size: .; J gene: TRBJ1-2; D gene: TRBD1; V gene: TRBV25-1; CDR3 protein: CASSEFGGGYYGYTF; CDR3 DNA: TGTGCCAGCAGTGAATTTGGAGGGGGCTACTATGGCTACACCTTC
clone size: .; J gene: TRBJ2-3; D gene: TRBD1; V gene: TRBV7-8; CDR3 protein: CASSIAGTELTDTQYF; CDR3 DNA: TGTGCCAGCAGCATCGCCGGGACAGAACTCACAGATACGCAGTATTTT
clone size: .; J gene: TRBJ2-3; D gene: TRBD1; V gene: TRBV27; CDR3 protein: CASSPRDRGADTQYF; CDR3 DNA: TGTGCCAGCAGTCCCCGGGACAGGGGTGCAGATACGCAGTATTTT
clone size: .; J gene: TRBJ2-7; D gene: TRBD1; V gene: TRBV6-5; CDR3 protein: CASSYRDRVHEQYF; CDR3 DNA: TGTGCCAGCAGTTACCGGGACAGGGTCCACGAGCAGTACTTC
clone size: .; J gene: TRBJ2-3; D gene: .; V gene: TRBV18; CDR3 protein: CASSPRTGGLSTDTQYF; CDR3 DNA: TGTGCCAGCTCACCACGAACTGGGGGCCTCTCCACTGATACGCAGTATTTT
clone size: .; J gene: TRBJ1-1; D gene: .; V gene: TRBV19; CDR3 protein: CASSPGRAPEAFF; CDR3 DNA: TGTGCCAGTAGTCCGGGCAGGGCCCCTGAAGCTTTCTTT
clone size: .; J gene: TRBJ2-1; D gene: TRBD1; V gene: TRBV14; CDR3 protein: CASSRQGIYNEQFF; CDR3 DNA: TGTGCCAGCAGTAGACAGGGGATCTACAATGAGCAGTTCTTC
clone size: .; J gene: TRBJ1-1; D gene: .; V gene: TRBV13; CDR3 protein: CASSKRGGWNTEAFF; CDR3 DNA: TGTGCCAGCAGCAAACGCGGGGGTTGGAACACTGAAGCTTTCTTT
clone size: .; J gene: TRBJ1-5; D gene: .; V gene: TRBV7-9; CDR3 protein: CASSLGVNQPQHF; CDR3 DNA: TGTGCCAGCAGCTTGGGAGTAAATCAGCCCCAGCATTTT
clone size: .; J gene: TRBJ2-1; D gene: TRBD2; V gene: TRBV9; CDR3 protein: CASSVGLGGGVFEQFF; CDR3 DNA: TGTGCCAGCAGCGTAGGTTTGGGCGGGGGGGTCTTTGAGCAGTTCTTC
clone size: .; J gene: TRBJ2-7; D gene: TRBD1; V gene: TRBV5-4; CDR3 protein: CASSTGQGAIYEQYF; CDR3 DNA: TGTGCCAGCAGCACGGGACAGGGGGCTATATACGAGCAGTACTTC
clone size: .; J gene: TRBJ2-3; D gene: .; V gene: TRBV9; CDR3 protein: CASSVDAGSTDTQYF; CDR3 DNA: TGTGCCAGCAGCGTAGACGCGGGTAGCACAGATACGCAGTATTTT
clone size: .; J gene: TRBJ2-3; D gene: .; V gene: TRBV5-1; CDR3 protein: CASGPKGQSSTDTQYF; CDR3 DNA: TGCGCCAGCGGACCCAAAGGACAGTCTAGCACAGATACGCAGTATTTT
clone size: few; J gene: TRBJ2-3; D gene: .; V gene: TRBV4-1; CDR3 protein: CASSQVTSRTLGDTQYF; CDR3 DNA: TGCGCCAGCAGCCAAGTTACATCTAGAACCCTCGGGGATACGCAGTATTTT
clone size: .; J gene: TRBJ1-4; D gene: .; V gene: TRBV5-1; CDR3 protein: CASSLAPGTVNEKLFF; CDR3 DNA: TGCGCCAGCAGCTTGGCCCCCGGGACTGTGAATGAAAAACTGTTTTTT
clone size: .; J gene: TRBJ1-1; D gene: .; V gene: TRBV7-9; CDR3 protein: CASSLGNSRNTEAFF; CDR3 DNA: TGTGCCAGCAGCTTAGGGAACAGCCGAAACACTGAAGCTTTCTTT
clone size: .; J gene: TRBJ2-1; D gene: .; V gene: TRBV4-2; CDR3 protein: CASSQIRDEQFF; CDR3 DNA: TGTGCCAGCAGCCAAATCAGGGATGAGCAGTTCTTC
clone size: .; J gene: TRBJ2-5; D gene: .; V gene: TRBV15; CDR3 protein: CATSTEGGGKETQYF; CDR3 DNA: TGTGCCACCAGCACCGAGGGGGGGGGAAAAGAGACCCAGTACTTC
clone size: .; J gene: TRBJ1-4; D gene: TRBD1; V gene: TRBV6-2/TRBV6-3; CDR3 protein: CASSSFWTGSANEKLFF; CDR3 DNA: TGTGCCAGCAGTTCTTTTTGGACAGGGTCGGCTAATGAAAAACTGTTTTTT
clone size: .; J gene: TRBJ2-3; D gene: TRBD1; V gene: TRBV10-3; CDR3 protein: CAISESGQGPDTQYF; CDR3 DNA: TGTGCCATCAGTGAGTCGGGACAGGGTCCAGATACGCAGTATTTT
clone size: few; J gene: TRBJ2-4; D gene: .; V gene: TRBV29-1; CDR3 protein: CSVESRAGVSLAKNIQYF; CDR3 DNA: TGCAGCGTTGAATCGAGGGCAGGGGTCTCATTAGCCAAAAACATTCAGTACTTC
clone size: .; J gene: TRBJ1-1; D gene: .; V gene: TRBV3-1/TRBV3-2; CDR3 protein: CASSQGLVPRWTEAFF; CDR3 DNA: TGTGCCAGCAGCCAAGGCCTAGTCCCTCGTTGGACTGAAGCTTTCTTT
clone size: many; J gene: TRBJ2-2; D gene: TRBD1; V gene: TRBV19; CDR3 protein: CASSSGQGNTGELFF; CDR3 DNA: TGTGCCAGTAGTTCGGGACAGGGCAACACCGGGGAGCTGTTTTTT
clone size: .; J gene: TRBJ1-1; D gene: .; V gene: TRBV18; CDR3 protein: CASSPLDLQNTEAFF; CDR3 DNA: TGTGCCAGCTCACCATTGGACTTACAGAACACTGAAGCTTTCTTT
clone size: .; J gene: TRBJ1-5; D gene: .; V gene: TRBV15; CDR3 protein: CATSRSRIGNQPQHF; CDR3 DNA: TGTGCCACCAGCAGATCCAGGATCGGCAATCAGCCCCAGCATTTT
clone size: .; J gene: TRBJ2-7; D gene: .; V gene: TRBV28; CDR3 protein: CASNTFPGGDYEQYF; CDR3 DNA: TGTGCCAGCAATACTTTCCCGGGGGGCGATTACGAGCAGTACTTC
clone size: once; J gene: TRBJ1-2; D gene: .; V gene: TRBV28; CDR3 protein: CASSSGGQLNNYGYTF; CDR3 DNA: TGTGCCAGCAGCTCTGGAGGACAGCTCAATAACTATGGCTACACCTTC
clone size: .; J gene: TRBJ1-1; D gene: .; V gene: TRBV29-1; CDR3 protein: CSGSGHQNTEAFF; CDR3 DNA: TGCAGCGGCTCGGGACATCAGAACACTGAAGCTTTCTTT
clone size: .; J gene: TRBJ1-2; D gene: .; V gene: TRBV7-2; CDR3 protein: CASSQLRAPSGYGYTF; CDR3 DNA: TGTGCCAGCAGCCAACTGCGGGCCCCGTCTGGCTATGGCTACACCTTC
clone size: .; J gene: TRBJ2-1; D gene: .; V gene: TRBV24-1; CDR3 protein: CATSGNGVLSYNEQFF; CDR3 DNA: TGTGCCACCAGTGGAAACGGGGTCCTCTCCTACAATGAGCAGTTCTTC
clone size: .; J gene: TRBJ1-4; D gene: TRBD1; V gene: TRBV6-1; CDR3 protein: CASSEQGGVNEKLFF; CDR3 DNA: TGTGCCAGCAGTGAACAGGGGGGCGTTAATGAAAAACTGTTTTTT
clone size: .; J gene: TRBJ2-1; D gene: .; V gene: TRBV9; CDR3 protein: CASSVDTHLGGRYNEQFF; CDR3 DNA: TGTGCCAGCAGCGTAGACACCCACTTAGGAGGAAGGTACAATGAGCAGTTCTTC
clone size: .; J gene: TRBJ1-2; D gene: TRBD1; V gene: TRBV28; CDR3 protein: CASTPPHRGAYGYTF; CDR3 DNA: TGTGCCAGCACCCCGCCCCACAGGGGTGCCTATGGCTACACCTTC
clone size: once; J gene: TRBJ1-1; D gene: .; V gene: TRBV6-2/TRBV6-3; CDR3 protein: CASSLTENTEAFF; CDR3 DNA: TGTGCCAGCAGTCTCACAGAGAACACTGAAGCTTTCTTT
clone size: few; J gene: TRBJ2-1; D gene: TRBD1; V gene: TRBV6-5; CDR3 protein: CASRTGGREQFF; CDR3 DNA: TGTGCCAGCAGGACAGGGGGTCGTGAGCAGTTCTTC
clone size: .; J gene: TRBJ2-1; D gene: .; V gene: TRBV5-4; CDR3 protein: CASSLYNEQFF; CDR3 DNA: TGTGCCAGCAGCCTCTACAATGAGCAGTTCTTC